The following is a T cell receptor (beta chain) sequence with its context. Its cognate antigen is unknown. The data stem from a study of OX40 agonist ivuxolimab in advanced cancers. Study-wide background: Patients enrolled in dose escalation were diagnosed with hepatocellular carcinoma, melanoma, renal cell or head and neck cancer.

Study-wide points: More expanded clones were found, on average, in CD8+ than in CD4+ T cells. Low normalized T-cell clonal expansion also characterized some of the nonresponders.

Blood sampling took place at baseline, cycle 4 day 1, and cycle 7 day 1. Sequencing used immunoSEQ multiplex PCR; TCRdb keeps in-frame clones, though not all of them. The data show about 76,000 clones, approximately 85% seen once. The sequence derives from an adult with an advanced solid tumor such as melanoma, head and neck, liver or kidney cancer. The source material was CD4+ or CD8+ T cells sorted from blood, sampled in a trial of the OX40 agonist ivuxolimab.

CDR3 sequence (DNA): TGTGCCTGGGGAGATTCCAGGCCTAAGGGCACAGATACGCAGTATTTT. It yields the protein CAWGDSRPKGTDTQYF. The J gene is TRBJ2-3, the V gene TRBV30; no clear D gene. Between the trimmed V and J ends, which lost 5 bases and 1 base, there was a span of 19 bases. This CDR3 spans 16 amino acids. Germline assignment: CDR1 GTSNPN and CDR2 SVGIG (reference sequence). Full variable domain (missing parts from reference TRBV30 and TRBJ2-3): SQTIHQWPATLVQPVGSPLSLECTVEGTSNPNLYWYRQAAGRGLQLLFYSVGIGQISSEVPQNLSASRPQDRQFILSSKKLLLSDSGFYLCAWGDSRPKGTDTQYFGPGTRLTVL.